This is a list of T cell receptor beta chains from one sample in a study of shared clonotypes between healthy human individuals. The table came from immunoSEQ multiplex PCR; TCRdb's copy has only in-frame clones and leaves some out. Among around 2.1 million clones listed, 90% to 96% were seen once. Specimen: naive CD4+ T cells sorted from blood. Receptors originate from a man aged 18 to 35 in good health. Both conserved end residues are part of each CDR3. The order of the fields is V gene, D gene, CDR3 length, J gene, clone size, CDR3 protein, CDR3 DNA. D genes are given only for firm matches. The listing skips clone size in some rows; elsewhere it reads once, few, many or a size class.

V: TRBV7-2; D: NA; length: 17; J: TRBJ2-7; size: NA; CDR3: CASSQPRFGTLSYEQYF; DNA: TGTGCCAGCAGCCAACCAAGATTTGGGACGTTATCCTACGAGCAGTACTTC
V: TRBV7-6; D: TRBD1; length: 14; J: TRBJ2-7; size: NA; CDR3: CASSLGQLLGEQYF; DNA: TGTGCCAGCAGCTTGGGACAGTTGCTCGGGGAGCAGTACTTC
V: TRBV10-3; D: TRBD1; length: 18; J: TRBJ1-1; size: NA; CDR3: CAISQSPGQGKGSTEAFF; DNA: TGTGCCATCAGTCAGTCTCCGGGACAGGGGAAGGGAAGTACTGAAGCTTTCTTT
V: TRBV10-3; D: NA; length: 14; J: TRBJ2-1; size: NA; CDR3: CAITLNTGVNEQFF; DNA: TGTGCCATCACATTAAACACCGGTGTCAATGAGCAGTTCTTC
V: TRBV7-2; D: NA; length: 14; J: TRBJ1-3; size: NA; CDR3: CASSLVDSGNTIYF; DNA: TGTGCCAGCAGCTTAGTGGACTCTGGAAACACCATATATTTT
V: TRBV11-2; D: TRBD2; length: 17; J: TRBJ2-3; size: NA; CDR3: CASSLDLLAGSTDTQYF; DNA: TGTGCCAGCAGCTTAGACCTCCTAGCGGGCAGCACAGATACGCAGTATTTT
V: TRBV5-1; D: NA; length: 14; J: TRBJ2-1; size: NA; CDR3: CASSLGVSYNEQFF; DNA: TGCGCCAGCAGCTTAGGGGTCTCCTACAATGAGCAGTTCTTC
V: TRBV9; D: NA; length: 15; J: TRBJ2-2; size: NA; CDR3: CASSVDGPNTGELFF; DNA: TGTGCCAGCAGCGTAGACGGGCCGAACACCGGGGAGCTGTTTTTT
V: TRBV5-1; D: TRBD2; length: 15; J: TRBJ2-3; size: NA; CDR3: CASSILAGSTDTQYF; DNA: TGCGCCAGCAGCATACTAGCGGGGAGCACAGATACGCAGTATTTT
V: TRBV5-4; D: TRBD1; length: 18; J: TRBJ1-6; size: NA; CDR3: CASSLGDRVPHSNSPLHF; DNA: TGTGCCAGCAGCTTGGGGGACAGGGTACCCCATTCTAATTCACCCCTCCACTTT
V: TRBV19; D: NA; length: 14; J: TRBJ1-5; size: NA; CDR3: CASSLGEMGQPQHF; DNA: TGTGCCAGTAGCCTAGGAGAGATGGGACAGCCCCAGCATTTT
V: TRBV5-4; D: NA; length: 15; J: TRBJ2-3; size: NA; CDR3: CASSLPGLRTDTQYF; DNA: TGTGCCAGCAGCCTCCCGGGACTCCGCACAGATACGCAGTATTTT
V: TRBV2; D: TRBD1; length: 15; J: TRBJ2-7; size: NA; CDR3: CASSEEQGFSYEQYF; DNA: TGTGCCAGCAGTGAAGAACAGGGGTTCTCCTACGAGCAGTACTTC
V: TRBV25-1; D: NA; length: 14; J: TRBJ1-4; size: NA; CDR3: CASSEPVGPEKLFF; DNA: TGTGCCAGCAGTGAACCAGTGGGGCCCGAAAAACTGTTTTTT
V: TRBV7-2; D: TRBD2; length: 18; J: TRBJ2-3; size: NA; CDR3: CASSLALTSGRGTDTQYF; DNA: TGTGCCAGCAGCTTAGCGCTGACTAGCGGGAGAGGCACAGATACGCAGTATTTT
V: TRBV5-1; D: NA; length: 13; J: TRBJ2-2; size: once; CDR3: CASSSQGTGELFF; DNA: TGCGCCAGCAGCTCCCAGGGGACCGGGGAGCTGTTTTTT
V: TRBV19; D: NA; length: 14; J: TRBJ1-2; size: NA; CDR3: CASATLQGGYGYTF; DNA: TGTGCCAGTGCAACTTTACAGGGCGGCTATGGCTACACCTTC
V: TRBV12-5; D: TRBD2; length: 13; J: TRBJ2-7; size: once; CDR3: CASGTSGTYEQYF; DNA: TGTGCTAGTGGGACTAGCGGAACCTACGAGCAGTACTTC
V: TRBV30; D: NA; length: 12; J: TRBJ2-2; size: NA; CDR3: CAWSRVAGELFF; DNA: TGTGCCTGGAGTCGCGTTGCCGGGGAGCTGTTTTTT
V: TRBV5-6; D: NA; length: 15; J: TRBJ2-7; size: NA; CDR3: CASSPQGGLAYEQYF; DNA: TGTGCCAGCAGCCCTCAGGGCGGGCTCGCCTACGAGCAGTACTTC
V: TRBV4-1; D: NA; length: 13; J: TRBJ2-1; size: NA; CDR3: CASSLQDANEQFF; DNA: TGCGCCAGCAGCTTACAGGACGCGAATGAGCAGTTCTTC
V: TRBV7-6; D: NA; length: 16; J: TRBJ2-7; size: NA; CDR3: CASSLEFGASSYEQYF; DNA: TGCGCCAGCAGCTTAGAGTTTGGCGCTTCCTCCTACGAGCAGTACTTC
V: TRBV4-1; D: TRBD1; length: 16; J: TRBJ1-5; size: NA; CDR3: CASSQDRGTGGQPQHF; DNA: TGCGCCAGCAGCCAAGATCGAGGGACAGGGGGTCAGCCCCAGCATTTT
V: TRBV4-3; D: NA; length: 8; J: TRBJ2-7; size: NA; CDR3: CASSHKYF; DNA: TGCGCCAGCAGCCACAAATACTTC
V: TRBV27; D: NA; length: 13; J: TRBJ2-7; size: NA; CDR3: CASSSNPPWEQYF; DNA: TGTGCCAGCAGTTCCAACCCCCCGTGGGAGCAGTACTTC
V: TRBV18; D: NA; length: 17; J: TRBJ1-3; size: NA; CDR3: CASSPPPAKASGNTIYF; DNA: TGTGCCAGCTCACCACCTCCAGCCAAAGCCTCTGGAAACACCATATATTTT
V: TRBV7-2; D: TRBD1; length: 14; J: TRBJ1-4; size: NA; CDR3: CASSVTGGGGKLFF; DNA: TGTGCCAGCAGCGTTACAGGGGGCGGCGGAAAACTGTTTTTT
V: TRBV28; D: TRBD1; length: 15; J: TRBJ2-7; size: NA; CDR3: CASSPLDRGRNEQYF; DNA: TGTGCCAGCAGCCCCCTGGACAGGGGGCGCAACGAGCAGTACTTC
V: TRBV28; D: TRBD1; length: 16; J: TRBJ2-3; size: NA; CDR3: CASSFRTGRYTDTQYF; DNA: TGTGCCAGCAGTTTCAGGACAGGGCGCTACACAGATACGCAGTATTTT
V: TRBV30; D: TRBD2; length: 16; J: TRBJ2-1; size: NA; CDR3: CAWSVFGLAQDNEQFF; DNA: TGTGCCTGGAGTGTATTCGGACTAGCGCAAGACAATGAGCAGTTCTTC
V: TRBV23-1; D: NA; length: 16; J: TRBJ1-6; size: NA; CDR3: CASSRHLSSYNSPLHF; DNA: TGCGCCAGCAGTCGACACCTGAGCTCCTATAATTCACCCCTCCACTTT
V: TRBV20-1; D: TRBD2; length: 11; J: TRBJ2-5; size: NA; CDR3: CSATGSGGRYF; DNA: TGCAGTGCTACGGGTAGCGGGGGTCGGTACTTC
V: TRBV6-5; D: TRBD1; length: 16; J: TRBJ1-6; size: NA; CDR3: CASSYLAGTGTSPLHF; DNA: TGTGCCAGCAGTTACCTCGCCGGGACAGGGACTTCACCCCTCCACTTT
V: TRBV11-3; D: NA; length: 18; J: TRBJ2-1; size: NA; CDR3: CASSLGFDVNSSYNEQFF; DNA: TGTGCCAGCAGCTTAGGTTTCGACGTAAACAGCTCCTACAATGAGCAGTTCTTC
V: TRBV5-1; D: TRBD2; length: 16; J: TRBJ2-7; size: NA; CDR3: CASSFDLAGGPYEQYF; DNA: TGCGCCAGCAGCTTCGACCTAGCGGGGGGGCCCTACGAGCAGTACTTC
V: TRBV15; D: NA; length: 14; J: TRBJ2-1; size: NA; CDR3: CATRKGGSYNEQFF; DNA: TGTGCCACCAGGAAGGGGGGGTCCTACAATGAGCAGTTCTTC
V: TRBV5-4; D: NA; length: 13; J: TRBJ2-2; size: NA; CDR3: CASSLVATGELFF; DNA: TGTGCCAGCAGCTTGGTAGCAACCGGGGAGCTGTTTTTT
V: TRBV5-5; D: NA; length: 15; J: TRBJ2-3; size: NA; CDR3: CASSLAVTSTDTQYF; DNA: TGTGCCAGCAGCTTAGCGGTAACTAGCACAGATACGCAGTATTTT
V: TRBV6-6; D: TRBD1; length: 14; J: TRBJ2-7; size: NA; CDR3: CASSYDRGLNEQYF; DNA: TGTGCCAGCAGTTATGACAGGGGGCTTAACGAGCAGTACTTC
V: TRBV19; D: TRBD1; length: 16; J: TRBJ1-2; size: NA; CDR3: CASSRPADRSYYGYTF; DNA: TGTGCCAGTAGTAGACCCGCGGACAGGTCGTACTATGGCTACACCTTC
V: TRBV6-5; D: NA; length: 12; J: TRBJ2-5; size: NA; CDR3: CASRPLVGTQYF; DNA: TGTGCCAGCAGGCCGCTTGTTGGGACCCAGTACTTC
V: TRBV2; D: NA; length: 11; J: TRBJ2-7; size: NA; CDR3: CASSATSEQYF; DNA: TGTGCCAGCAGCGCCACGAGCGAGCAGTACTTC
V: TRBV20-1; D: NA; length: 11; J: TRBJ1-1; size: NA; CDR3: CSALQDTEAFF; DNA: TGCAGTGCCCTCCAGGACACTGAAGCTTTCTTT
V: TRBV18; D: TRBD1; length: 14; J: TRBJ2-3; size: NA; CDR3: CASSLDRVTDTQYF; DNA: TGTGCCAGCTCACTCGACAGGGTGACAGATACGCAGTATTTT
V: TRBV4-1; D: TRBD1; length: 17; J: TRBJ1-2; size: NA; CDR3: CASSPRTGDASYYGYTF; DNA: TGCGCCAGCAGCCCCCGGACAGGGGACGCCTCTTACTATGGCTACACCTTC
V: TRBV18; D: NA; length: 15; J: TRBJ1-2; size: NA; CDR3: CASSPPGQGSSGYTF; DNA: TGTGCCAGCTCACCCCCTGGGCAGGGAAGTAGCGGCTACACCTTC
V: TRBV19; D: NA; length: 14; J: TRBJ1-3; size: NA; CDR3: CASSRLSSGNTIYF; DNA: TGTGCCAGTAGTCGACTGTCCTCTGGAAACACCATATATTTT
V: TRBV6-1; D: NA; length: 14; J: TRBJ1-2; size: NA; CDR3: CASKNRGGGYGYTF; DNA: TGTGCCAGCAAGAATAGGGGTGGTGGCTATGGCTACACCTTC
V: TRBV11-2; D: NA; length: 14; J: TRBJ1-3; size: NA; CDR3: CASSLAGYRNTIYF; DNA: TGTGCCAGCAGCTTAGCCGGATATCGGAACACCATATATTTT
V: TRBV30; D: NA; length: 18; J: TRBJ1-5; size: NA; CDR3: CAWSVRAGRSGSNQPQHF; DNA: TGTGCCTGGAGTGTACGGGCAGGGAGAAGCGGTAGCAATCAGCCCCAGCATTTT
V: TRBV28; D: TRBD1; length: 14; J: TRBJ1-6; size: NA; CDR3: CASTPGQENSPLHF; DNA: TGTGCCAGCACCCCGGGACAGGAGAATTCACCCCTCCACTTT
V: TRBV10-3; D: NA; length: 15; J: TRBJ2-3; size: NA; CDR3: CAISDLPGEADTQYF; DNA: TGTGCCATCAGTGATTTACCGGGAGAGGCCGATACGCAGTATTTT